This T cell receptor (beta chain) came from a study of blood T cell repertoires in COVID-19. Across the study: T cells, B-cell-depleted T cells, or PBMCs supplied cDNA or gDNA.

Sequencing was performed with immunoSEQ multiplex PCR; in TCRdb, only in-frame clones are kept and a portion is missing. This sample yields approximately 200,000 clones, of which roughly 85% are seen a single time; around 0.89% belongs to the top ten. Germline-derived CDR1 and CDR2 are ENHRY and SYGVKD. J was trimmed by 7 bases and V by 3 bases; bases with no gene match: 4. CDR3 size: 15 residues. The table lists this clone with a count of one. The receptor's source is a man in his forties with acute or convalescent COVID-19. The rearrangement joins TRBV10-3 to TRBJ1-5; TRBD1 aligns across 12 bases. Sequences were obtained from peripheral blood. In DNA, the CDR3 is TGTGCCATCAGTGAAGGGACAGGGGGCGGACAGCCCCAGCATTTT. It is translated as CAISEGTGGGQPQHF.